These 8 T cell receptor beta chains came from one sample sequenced in a study of blood T cell repertoires in COVID-19. This table comes from immunoSEQ multiplex PCR, and its TCRdb copy is limited to in-frame clones, with some not included. Of 220,000 or so clones in the sample, around 90% are singletons; the top ten hold about 6.5%. Sequencing was performed on peripheral blood. These receptors were taken from a man aged 60 to 75 who had recovered from COVID-19.

The V and J genes are TRBV7-8 and TRBJ2-1, with D possibly matching TRBD1 (6 bases). The CDR3 has 16 residues. Germline V gene data show CDR1 as SGHVS and CDR2 as FQNEAQ. Trimming shortened V by 3 bases and J by 9 bases, and 21 bases separated the two germline ends. CDR3 sequence (DNA): TGTGCCAGCAGCTTTTATAGGGGGACGCGTGCTAGTGAGCAGTTCTTC. The encoded protein is CASSFYRGTRASEQFF.

The chain combines TRBV10-3 with TRBJ1-1; TRBD1 matches 10 bases. Germline assignment: CDR1 ENHRY and CDR2 SYGVKD. This CDR3 spans 14 amino acids. V dropped 10 bases and J dropped 5; count of bases not matched to a gene: 10. The CDR3: CATNRGQGTTEAFF. The CDR3 DNA reads as TGTGCCACGAATCGGGGACAGGGGACTACTGAAGCTTTCTTT.

This clone occurred a few times. This chain uses TRBV7-9 with TRBJ1-2; a possible D gene is TRBD1 (5 bases). CDR3 length: 15 residues. Trimming took 0 bases from V and 1 from J, leaving 9 bases between them. Per germline, CDR1 SEHNR and CDR2 FQNEAQ (reference sequence). CDR3 in amino acids: CASSLARGVNYGYTF. CDR3 coding DNA: TGTGCCAGCAGCTTAGCGCGGGGGGTTAACTATGGCTACACCTTC.

The chain's CDR3 is CAIKSSGTPYEQYF. The DNA of the CDR3 is TGTGCCATCAAATCTAGCGGGACTCCCTACGAGCAGTACTTC. The chain couples TRBV10-3 to TRBJ2-7, with TRBD2 matching 9 bases. Germline V lookup: CDR1 ENHRY, CDR2 SYGVKD. Losses at the gene ends were 7 bases for V and 2 bases for J; bases not matched to a gene: 6. This CDR3 has 14 amino acids.

This sequence joins TRBV6-2 or TRBV6-3 and TRBJ2-3; 12 bases are a match to TRBD2. Germline V gene lookup returns CDR1 MNHEY and CDR2 SVGEGT. Trimming removed 2 bases from V and 5 bases from J; junction bases left unmatched: 11. The length of the CDR3 is 18 residues. The CDR3 region has the DNA TGTGCCAGCAGTTACCCCCTAGCGGGAGGGCCGAGGGGAGATACGCAGTATTTT. It translates to CASSYPLAGGPRGDTQYF.

The rearrangement links TRBV5-1 to TRBJ2-1, with 11 bases that match TRBD2. This CDR3 has 19 residues. The V gene's germline CDR1 is SGHRS and CDR2 YFSETQ. J lost 6 bases, V lost 3 bases, and 17 bases had no gene match. The CDR3 DNA follows: TGCGCCAGCAGCTATATGACTAGCGGGACTTACGTACAGCCCAATGAGCAGTTCTTC. It yields the protein CASSYMTSGTYVQPNEQFF.

The chain employs TRBV27 and TRBJ1-1, with no clear D. Germline assignment: CDR1 MNHEY and CDR2 SMNVEV (reference sequence). V was trimmed by 7 bases and J by 3 bases, leaving 12 bases between them. The CDR3 consists of 13 residues. Written as DNA, the CDR3 is TGTGCCAGCAACAGAAGATGGGACACTGAAGCTTTCTTT. As protein: CASNRRWDTEAFF.

The J gene is TRBJ2-7, the V gene TRBV5-6; TRBD2 aligns across 10 bases. Germline values: CDR1 SGHDT, CDR2 YYEEEE. Losses at the gene ends were 3 bases for V and 7 bases for J; bases not matched to a gene: 10. CDR3 size: 15 residues. The DNA for the CDR3 is TGTGCCAGCAGCTCCTCCAGCGGGAGGGCGAGGGAGCAGTACTTC. Protein sequence: CASSSSSGRAREQYF.